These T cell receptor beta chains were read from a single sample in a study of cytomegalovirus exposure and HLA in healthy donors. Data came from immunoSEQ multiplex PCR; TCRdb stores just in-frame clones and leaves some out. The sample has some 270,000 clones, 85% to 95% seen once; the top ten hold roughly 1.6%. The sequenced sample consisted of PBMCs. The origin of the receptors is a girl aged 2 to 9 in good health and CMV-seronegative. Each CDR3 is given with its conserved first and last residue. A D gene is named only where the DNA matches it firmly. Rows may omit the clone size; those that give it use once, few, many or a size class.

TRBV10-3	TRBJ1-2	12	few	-	CAIMETGGGYTF	TGTGCCATCATGGAGACAGGTGGCGGCTACACCTTC
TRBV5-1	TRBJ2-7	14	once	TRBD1	CASSLAGTGHEQYF	TGCGCCAGCAGCTTGGCGGGGACAGGGCACGAGCAGTACTTC
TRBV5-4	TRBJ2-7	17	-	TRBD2	CASSLEGLAGGPYEQYF	TGTGCCAGCAGCTTGGAGGGACTAGCGGGAGGGCCCTACGAGCAGTACTTC
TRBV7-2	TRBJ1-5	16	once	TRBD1	CASSLLGQGALEPQHF	TGTGCCAGCAGCTTATTAGGCCAGGGGGCGCTTGAGCCCCAGCATTTT
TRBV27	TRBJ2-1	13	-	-	CASSLLVGPEQFF	TGTGCCAGCAGTTTATTGGTGGGCCCTGAGCAGTTCTTC
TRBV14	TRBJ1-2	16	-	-	CASSQGSLGGHYGYTF	TGTGCCAGCAGCCAAGGTTCCCTTGGAGGGCACTATGGCTACACCTTC
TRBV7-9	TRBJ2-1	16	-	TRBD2	CASTPRGREGLGEQFF	TGTGCCAGCACCCCCCGAGGGCGGGAGGGCCTAGGCGAGCAGTTCTTC
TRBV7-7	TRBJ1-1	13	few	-	CASSLARGDEAFF	TGTGCTAGCAGCTTAGCGCGAGGAGACGAAGCTTTCTTT
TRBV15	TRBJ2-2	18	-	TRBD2	CATSRDLLAGVSTGELFF	TGTGCCACCAGCAGAGATCTACTAGCGGGAGTGAGCACCGGGGAGCTGTTTTTT
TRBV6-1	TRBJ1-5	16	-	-	CASSDATPYSNQPQHF	TGTGCCAGCAGTGATGCGACACCATATAGCAATCAGCCCCAGCATTTT
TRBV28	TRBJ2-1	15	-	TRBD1	CASLKGAHSYNEQFF	TGTGCCAGCCTTAAGGGGGCCCACTCCTACAATGAGCAGTTCTTC
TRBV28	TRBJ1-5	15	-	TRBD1	CASSLWTGGDQPQHF	TGTGCCAGCAGTTTATGGACAGGGGGAGATCAGCCCCAGCATTTT
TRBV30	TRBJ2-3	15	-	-	CACWRRGSVTDTQYF	TGTGCCTGCTGGCGAAGGGGCAGTGTTACAGATACGCAGTATTTT
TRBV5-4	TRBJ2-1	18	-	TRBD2	CASSTGTSGGSPYNEQFF	TGTGCCAGCAGTACCGGGACTAGCGGGGGGTCTCCCTACAATGAGCAGTTCTTC
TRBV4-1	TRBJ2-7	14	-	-	CASSLLDPPYEQYF	TGCGCCAGCAGCCTCCTAGACCCTCCCTACGAGCAGTACTTC
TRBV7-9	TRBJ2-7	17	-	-	CASSPSRPGGSSYEQYF	TGTGCCAGCAGCCCAAGTCGACCAGGGGGGAGCTCCTACGAGCAGTACTTC
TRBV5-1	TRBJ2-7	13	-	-	CASSLGQNYEQYF	TGCGCCAGCAGCTTGGGACAGAACTACGAGCAGTACTTC
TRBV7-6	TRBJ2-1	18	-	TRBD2	CASSRPTSGRNSYNEQFF	TGTGCCAGCAGCCGACCCACTAGCGGGAGGAACTCCTACAATGAGCAGTTCTTC
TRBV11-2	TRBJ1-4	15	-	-	CASSLVGVGNEKLFF	TGTGCCAGCAGCTTAGTGGGAGTGGGTAATGAAAAACTGTTTTTT
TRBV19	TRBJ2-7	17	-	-	CASSITGQGGGLYEQYF	TGTGCCAGTAGTATCACCGGACAGGGAGGGGGCCTCTACGAGCAGTACTTC
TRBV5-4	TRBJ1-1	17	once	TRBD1	CASSSNRGWVVNTEAFF	TGTGCCAGCAGCTCCAACAGGGGGTGGGTTGTGAACACTGAAGCTTTCTTT
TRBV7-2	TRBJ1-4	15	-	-	CASSLGPDTNEKLFF	TGTGCCAGCAGCTTAGGTCCGGACACAAATGAAAAACTGTTTTTT
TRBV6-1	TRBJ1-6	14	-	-	CASRSRAINSPLHF	TGTGCCAGCAGGTCGCGGGCAATTAATTCACCCCTCCACTTT
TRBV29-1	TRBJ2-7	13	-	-	CSVLTSRDYEQYF	TGCAGCGTTCTAACTAGCAGGGACTACGAGCAGTACTTC
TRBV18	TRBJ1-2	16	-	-	CASSHPRQGNNYGYTF	TGTGCCAGCTCACACCCCAGGCAGGGTAATAACTATGGCTACACCTTC
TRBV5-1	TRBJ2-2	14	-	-	CASSLDTGSRELFF	TGCGCCAGCAGCTTGGACACGGGATCGAGGGAGCTGTTTTTT
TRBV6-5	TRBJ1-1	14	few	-	CASSPSRGNTEAFF	TGTGCCAGCAGCCCCTCCAGGGGAAACACTGAAGCTTTCTTT
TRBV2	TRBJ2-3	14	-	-	CASNLRTSTDTQYF	TGTGCCAGCAATCTCCGAACTAGCACAGATACGCAGTATTTT
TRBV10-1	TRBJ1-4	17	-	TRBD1	CASSEGGGGDRNEKLFF	TGCGCCAGCAGTGAAGGAGGTGGAGGGGACAGGAATGAAAAACTGTTTTTT
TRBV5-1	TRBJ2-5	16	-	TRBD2	CASSLGGTSGRETQYF	TGCGCCAGCAGCTTGGGCGGGACTAGCGGGAGAGAGACCCAGTACTTC
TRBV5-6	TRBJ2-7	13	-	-	CASSEASAGEQYF	TGTGCCAGCAGCGAGGCTAGCGCAGGGGAGCAGTACTTC